The T cell receptor (beta chain) described here comes from a study of T cell repertoires in cytomegalovirus infection. As for the study in general: Public TCR beta signatures marked donors with CMV infection and the matching HLA. General study points: CMV-specific HLA-C-restricted TCR beta clonotypes dominated the ex vivo response. Cumulative public TCR beta family frequency identified carriers of CMV plus the relevant HLA.

TCRdb ran MiXCR on the reads and lists one entry per CDR3 protein. The sample has around 120,000 distinct CDR3 sequences; less than 9.5% are singletons. This clonotype showed up many times. Its target is unknown. The CDR3 has 15 residues. Unmatched junction bases numbered 3, after V lost 3 bases and J lost 1 base. Sequences were obtained from PBMCs. The receptor was isolated from a human donor in good health (CMV status not recorded). Some clones in this sample may be carry-over from other donors' samples. The chain links TRBV12-3 or TRBV12-4 to TRBJ1-3; 7 bases align to TRBD1. In DNA form, the CDR3 reads TGTGCCAGCAGTTTTCGGACAGGTTCTGGAAACACCATATATTTT. Translating it yields CASSFRTGSGNTIYF.